One and the same sample provided the 14 T cell receptor beta chains below, sequenced in a study of blood T cell repertoires in COVID-19. Profiling relied on immunoSEQ multiplex PCR, and the TCRdb table lists in-frame clones only, not all of them. The sample records 270,000 or so clones, about 89% being singletons. The sample consisted of peripheral blood. These receptors originate from a woman in her thirties or forties who had recovered from COVID-19.

The chain has TRBV10-3 and TRBJ2-1; 8 bases are shared with TRBD2. The CDR3 covers 13 residues. Germline CDR1 reads ENHRY; CDR2 reads SYGVKD. J lost 5 bases, V lost 11 bases, and 8 bases had no gene match. The CDR3 loop is CASSGLGNNEQFF. CDR3 DNA sequence: TGTGCCTCGTCGGGACTAGGAAACAATGAGCAGTTCTTC.

V gene TRBV2 combines with J gene TRBJ2-7; D might be TRBD1 (5 bases). This CDR3 has 13 amino acids. Trimming shortened V by 6 bases and J by 0 bases, and 9 bases separated the two germline ends. In germline, CDR1 is SNHLY, CDR2 FYNNEI. The CDR3 sequence: CASRDISSYEQYF. For the CDR3, the DNA is TGTGCCAGCAGGGACATTAGCTCCTACGAGCAGTACTTC.

The chain uses TRBV20-1 and TRBJ1-5; perhaps TRBD1 as D (5 bases). Per the germline V gene, CDR1 is DFQATT and CDR2 is SNEGSKA (reference sequence). CDR3 length equals 14 residues. With 3 bases removed from V and 2 bases from J, the gap between germline ends came to 11 bases. CDR3 DNA: TGCAGTGCTAGTCCCGCACAGGGCAATCAGCCCCAGCATTTT. Translation: CSASPAQGNQPQHF.

The V gene is TRBV19, the J gene TRBJ1-1, with 8 positions matching TRBD1. The CDR3 runs 13 residues. The germline V gene encodes CDR1 LNHDA and CDR2 SQIVND (reference sequence). V trimming: 4 bases; J trimming: 5 bases; junction bases outside the gene matches: 3. Here the CDR3 reads CASSRQGATEAFF. The CDR3, as DNA: TGTGCCAGTAGTAGGCAGGGGGCGACTGAAGCTTTCTTT.

This rearrangement joins TRBV27 to TRBJ2-3; TRBD2 aligns across 9 bases. The junction had 5 bases not matched to a gene; V was cut back by 8 bases and J by 5 bases. Germline lookup yields CDR1 MNHEY and CDR2 SMNVEV (reference sequence). The CDR3 covers 13 residues. The CDR3 DNA reads TGTGCCAGCCGGACTAGCGTTAGAGATACGCAGTATTTT. The encoded protein is CASRTSVRDTQYF.

The V call is TRBV7-9, the J call TRBJ1-2, with 7 bases lining up with TRBD1. Germline CDR1 SEHNR, CDR2 FQNEAQ (reference sequence). Germline trimming cut 5 bases from V and 8 bases from J; bases unmatched to any gene: 8. The CDR3 has 13 residues. CDR3 in amino acids: CASSVTGIEGYTF. Written as DNA, the CDR3 is TGTGCCAGCAGCGTGACAGGGATTGAGGGCTACACCTTC.

The chain has TRBV6-4 and TRBJ2-2; D possibly corresponds to TRBD2 (6 bases). The V and J ends lost 6 bases and 1 base respectively, with 15 bases between them. Germline V lookup: CDR1 MRHNA, CDR2 SNTAGT. This CDR3 comprises 16 residues. DNA of the CDR3: TGTGCCAGCAGCGCTACCGGGACTGTGAACACCGGGGAGCTGTTTTTT. Translation gives CASSATGTVNTGELFF.

The rearrangement links TRBV27 to TRBJ2-2, with 8 nucleotides matching TRBD1. Germline loops: CDR1 MNHEY, CDR2 SMNVEV (reference sequence). Losses at the gene ends were 4 bases for V and 1 base for J; bases not matched to a gene: 2. This CDR3 has 15 residues. CDR3 residues: CASSSGQGNTGELFF. CDR3 nucleotide sequence: TGTGCCAGCAGTTCAGGACAGGGGAACACCGGGGAGCTGTTTTTT.

The gene calls are TRBV6-5 and TRBJ2-1, with 7 bases lining up with TRBD2. The CDR3 spans 15 residues. Germline assignment: CDR1 MNHEY and CDR2 SVGAGI. With V trimmed by 2 bases and J by 1 base, 2 bases remained unmatched. The CDR3 reads CASSYGLGSYNEQFF. In DNA, the CDR3 is TGTGCCAGCAGTTACGGACTAGGGTCCTACAATGAGCAGTTCTTC.

The chain couples TRBV5-1 to TRBJ2-1; 12 nucleotides align to TRBD2. Germline values: CDR1 SGHRS, CDR2 YFSETQ. J gave up 10 bases and V 0 bases, and 5 bases lay outside the gene matches. This CDR3 has 15 residues. CDR3 DNA sequence: TGCGCCAGCAGCTTGGGGCTAGCGGGAGGGCTCGAGCAGTTCTTC. Translating gives CASSLGLAGGLEQFF.

This rearrangement joins TRBV3-1 (or the pseudogene TRBV3-2) to TRBJ2-7; D remains ambiguous. CDR1 LGHDT and CDR2 YNNKEL come from the germline V gene (reference sequence). This CDR3 spans 11 amino acids. With 1 base removed from V and 6 bases from J, the gap between germline ends came to 4 bases. CDR3 region: CASSQGLEQYF. Here the CDR3 DNA reads TGTGCCAGCAGCCAAGGGCTCGAGCAGTACTTC.

The chain links TRBV14 to TRBJ1-3; D is undetermined. Germline lookup yields CDR1 SGHDN and CDR2 FVKESK. V was pared by 3 bases and J by 9 bases, with 15 bases between. The CDR3 length is 14 residues. CDR3 coding DNA: TGTGCCAGCAGCCAGTCAATAGCGGATGGCACCATATATTTT. Its protein product is CASSQSIADGTIYF. The full variable domain, rest sourced from reference TRBV14 and TRBJ1-3, is EAGVTQFPSHSVIEKGQTVTLRCDPISGHDNLYWYRRVMGKEIKFLLHFVKESKQDESGMPNNRFLAERTGGTYSTLKVQPAELEDSGVYFCASSQSIADGTIYFGEGSWLTVV.

This chain links TRBV28 with TRBJ1-2; D might be TRBD1 (6 bases). V was clipped by 6 bases and J by 0 bases, with 8 bases between them. This CDR3 is 13 amino acids long. From germline, CDR1 is MDHEN and CDR2 SYDVKM. CDR3 protein: CASRRTANYGYTF. The DNA for the CDR3 is TGTGCCAGCAGAAGGACAGCTAACTATGGCTACACCTTC.

The chain employs TRBV15 and TRBJ2-2; 7 nucleotides agree with TRBD1. The length of the CDR3 is 17 residues. Losses at the gene ends were 0 bases for V and 3 bases for J; bases not matched to a gene: 7. CDR1 LNHNV and CDR2 YYDKDF come from the germline V gene (reference sequence). CDR3 in amino acids: CATSRELIGQDTGELFF. The CDR3 DNA reads TGTGCCACCAGCAGAGAACTAATTGGACAGGACACCGGGGAGCTGTTTTTT.